What follows are 27 T cell receptor beta chains derived from one specimen sequenced in a study of blood T cells in healthy people across ages. A second PCR, run for about 7 to 11 cycles, used a sample-barcoded 5' primer plus a J-beta primer mix. TCRdb called the 5' RACE reads again in MiXCR, with one record for every CDR3 protein. The sample lists 700,000 or so distinct CDR3 sequences, about 43% seen once, with 25% to 35% in the top ten. Sequencing was performed on blood. Every receptor here comes from an elderly man in good health.

A note on this clonotype: The germline gene is not matched at one end of the junction; a read error may be the cause. The chain couples TRBV7-2 to TRBJ1-2; 7 bases map to TRBD1. The CDR3 length is 15 residues. Germline V CDR1 and CDR2: SGHTA, FQGNSA. For the CDR3, the DNA is TGTGCCTGCAGCCGACCAGGGGGTGGTTACTATGGCTACACCTTC. This translates into CACSRPGGGYYGYTF.

CDR3 bases: TGTGCCAGCAGTCCGCAAAGGACAGCCTCCTACAATGAGCAGTTCTTC. Translating gives CASSPQRTASYNEQFF. This chain links TRBV12-3 or TRBV12-4 with TRBJ2-1; D might be TRBD1 (6 bases). Between the trimmed V and J ends, which lost 5 bases and 0 bases, there was a span of 14 bases. The CDR3 has 16 residues.

J is TRBJ2-3 and V is TRBV12-3 or TRBV12-4; D call uncertain. This CDR3 is 15 amino acids long. V dropped 3 bases and J dropped 2 bases, with 12 bases sitting between them. CDR3 loop: CASSFRSVDTDTQYF. CDR3 bases: TGTGCCAGCAGTTTTAGGAGTGTGGACACAGATACGCAGTATTTT.

This clonotype was counted between two and nine times. V gene TRBV3-1 combines with J gene TRBJ2-1, with 11 bases identical to TRBD2. V shed 3 bases and J 12 bases; nucleotides not matched to a gene: 7. CDR3 length: 14 amino acids. Germline V gene lookup returns CDR1 LGHDT and CDR2 YNNKEL (reference sequence). This CDR3 reads CASSHSGGAFGQFF. The CDR3 DNA reads as TGTGCCAGCAGCCATAGCGGGGGGGCCTTTGGGCAGTTCTTC.

This clonotype occurred a few times. Given a much more abundant clone one base away, this may be a read error. The chain is built from TRBV4-3 and TRBJ2-5; TRBD2 agrees at 13 bases. The germline V gene has CDR1 LGHNA and CDR2 YSLEER. Trimming removed 4 bases from V and 11 bases from J; junction bases left unmatched: 10. This CDR3 has 15 residues. The CDR3 DNA is TGCGCCAGCAGCCGCGGACTAGCGGGGGCGGATGAGCAGTACTTC. Protein product: CASSRGLAGADEQYF.

This clonotype appeared many times. The V and J genes are TRBV6-1 and TRBJ1-1; D remains unclear. V was pared by 3 bases and J by 0 bases, with 14 bases between. The germline CDR1 and CDR2 sequences are MNHNS and SASEGT. The CDR3 length is 16 residues. CDR3 amino acids: CASSDPGNPVNTEAFF. As DNA, the CDR3 is TGTGCCAGCAGTGATCCAGGAAACCCCGTGAACACTGAAGCTTTCTTT.

The table lists this clonotype with a few counts. This chain joins TRBV6-1 and TRBJ2-7; tentatively, D is TRBD2 (5 bases). Germline loops: CDR1 MNHNS, CDR2 SASEGT. The CDR3 length is 16 residues. With 6 bases removed from V and 3 bases from J, the gap between germline ends came to 21 bases. CDR3 nucleotides: TGTGCCAGCAGGGAAATGGACTCTCCGACCTACTACGAGCAGTACTTC. Protein product: CASREMDSPTYYEQYF.

The chain recombines TRBV7-9 with TRBJ2-5; 7 nucleotides align to TRBD2. Germline CDR1 is SEHNR and CDR2 is FQNEAQ (reference sequence). The CDR3 runs to 15 residues. After removal of 1 base from V and 4 bases from J, the junction contained 6 bases not matched to a gene. Here the CDR3 DNA reads TGTGCCAGCAGCTTAGAACTAGCGAGTGGAGAGACCCAGTACTTC. Its translation is CASSLELASGETQYF.

The chain employs TRBV7-9 and TRBJ2-5; D ambiguous. TRBJ2-7 matches the DNA end more closely, so the J call is doubtful. Germline CDR1 SEHNR, CDR2 FQNEAQ (reference sequence). The CDR3 is made up of 12 amino acids. This CDR3 is CASSLPVSEQYF. CDR3 in DNA: TGTGCCAGCAGCCTCCCGGTCTCCGAGCAGTACTTC.

This clonotype came up a few times. The chain couples TRBV7-9 to TRBJ2-5; D could derive from TRBD1 or TRBD2 (5 bases each). The V gene's germline CDR1 is SEHNR and CDR2 FQNEAQ (reference sequence). This CDR3 comprises 15 residues. Between the trimmed V and J ends, which lost 6 bases and 5 bases, there was a span of 19 bases. The CDR3 nucleotides are TGTGCCAGCAGTAACCGGGGCGTCTTGGGGGAGACCCAGTACTTC. It encodes CASSNRGVLGETQYF.

This clonotype has more than one count but fewer than ten. The V gene is TRBV4-1, the J gene TRBJ1-1, with 9 positions matching TRBD1. V shed 4 bases, J shed 2 bases, and the junction held 8 bases outside the gene matches. The CDR3 contains 16 residues. Looked up from germline, CDR1 is MGHRA and CDR2 is YSYEKL. The CDR3 DNA is TGCGCCAGCAGCCTTAATCCGGGACAGGGAAACACTGAAGCTTTCTTT. It yields the protein CASSLNPGQGNTEAFF.

V and J are TRBV20-1 and TRBJ2-3; 9 nucleotides align to TRBD2. CDR1 is DFQATT, CDR2 SNEGSKA, per germline (reference sequence). The CDR3 is made up of 15 amino acids. V shed 3 bases, J shed 5 bases, and the junction held 9 bases outside the gene matches. The CDR3 nucleotides are TGCAGTGCTAGCCGGATAGCGGGAGTGTTAGATACGCAGTATTTT. Its translation: CSASRIAGVLDTQYF.

The chain joins TRBV3-1 to TRBJ2-2; 10 positions match TRBD2. The CDR3 sequence is 15 residues long. Germline values: CDR1 LGHDT, CDR2 YNNKEL (reference sequence). V was pared by 4 bases and J by 5 bases, with 4 bases of the junction left unmatched. As DNA, the CDR3 is TGTGCCAGCAGCCTAGGACTAGCGGAAACCGGGGAGCTGTTTTTT. The encoded protein is CASSLGLAETGELFF.

The chain has TRBV9 and TRBJ1-4; 7 bases are shared with TRBD1. Germline assignment: CDR1 SGDLS and CDR2 YYNGEE. The CDR3 sequence is 15 residues long. Unmatched junction bases numbered 8, after V lost 4 bases and J lost 5 bases. This CDR3 is CASSPDRDANEKLFF. The CDR3 coding sequence is TGTGCCAGCAGCCCAGACAGGGATGCCAATGAAAAACTGTTTTTT.

This clonotype was seen a few times. The CDR3 DNA sequence: TGCGCCAGCAGCTCGGGACTCAGCCCAAGGCGGGGCGGCTACACCTTC. Amino acids: CASSSGLSPRRGGYTF. The chain joins TRBV5-1 to TRBJ1-2, with D perhaps matching TRBD1 (5 bases). V was shortened by 3 bases and J by 8 bases, with 23 bases between the two germline ends. Germline loops: CDR1 SGHRS, CDR2 YFSETQ. The CDR3 runs to 16 residues.

For this clonotype: An end of the junction does not agree with germline; a read error may underlie this. J is TRBJ2-1 and V is TRBV7-7; 9 positions match TRBD2. The CDR3 covers 15 residues. In germline, CDR1 is SSHAT, CDR2 FNYEAQ (reference sequence). The CDR3 DNA reads TGTGCTAGCAGCACTGAAGCGGGAGGATACAATGAGCAGTTCTTC. This gives the protein CASSTEAGGYNEQFF.

This chain uses TRBV4-3 with TRBJ2-3, with D possibly being TRBD1 (6 bases). Germline V gene data show CDR1 as LGHNA and CDR2 as YSLEER. The CDR3 runs 14 residues. The V and J ends lost 8 bases and 2 bases respectively, with 14 bases between them. This CDR3 is CASSPGQTTDTQYF. DNA of the CDR3: TGCGCCAGCTCGCCGGGACAAACCACAGATACGCAGTATTTT.

As to this clonotype: Its ends do not fully match the called genes, so a read error is possible. V is TRBV29-1 and J is TRBJ2-7; D is ambiguous. Per germline, CDR1 SQVTM and CDR2 ANQGSEA. This CDR3 has 11 residues. The CDR3 DNA follows: TGCAGCGTGGAAGAAACCCACAAGCAGTACTTC. It encodes CSVEETHKQYF.

Here the CDR3 DNA reads TGCGCCAGCAGCCAAGATCGCCAGGGGGCTGCCTACGAGCAGTACTTC. It yields the protein CASSQDRQGAAYEQYF. This sequence joins TRBV4-1 and TRBJ2-7; 8 bases fit TRBD1. The trim removed 0 bases at V and 2 bases at J, leaving 6 bases unmatched. Germline V CDR1 and CDR2: MGHRA, YSYEKL. The CDR3 extends over 16 amino acids.

CDR3 in DNA: TGCGCCAGCAGCTCCACCGGGACAGGTGGGAGCAATGAGCAGTTCTTC. Amino acid sequence: CASSSTGTGGSNEQFF. The chain carries TRBV5-1 and TRBJ2-1; 8 nucleotides match TRBD1. The CDR3 consists of 16 residues. Per germline, CDR1 SGHRS and CDR2 YFSETQ. The J segment lost 6 bases and the V segment lost 3 bases, leaving 11 bases of the junction unmatched.

This clonotype turned up a few times. The chain carries TRBV20-1 and TRBJ2-1; TRBD1 matches at 9 bases. The CDR3 is 15 amino acids. V was clipped by 5 bases and J by 3 bases; unmatched bases: 8. Germline CDR1 reads DFQATT; CDR2 reads SNEGSKA (reference sequence). DNA for the CDR3: TGCAGTGCTTTATTGGGACAGGGTTTCTACAATGAGCAGTTCTTC. Translated, it gives CSALLGQGFYNEQFF.

The rearrangement joins TRBV20-1 to TRBJ2-4, with a tentative D call TRBD1 (6 bases). The DNA end is a closer match to TRBJ2-5, so the J assignment may be wrong. Germline assignment: CDR1 DFQATT and CDR2 SNEGSKA (reference sequence). CDR3 size: 12 residues. The CDR3 here is CSAHRAQETQYF. CDR3 in DNA: TGCAGTGCTCACAGGGCCCAAGAGACCCAGTACTTC.

In its sample, this clonotype was seen a few times. V usage is TRBV10-2 and J usage is TRBJ2-1, with D maybe TRBD2 (5 bases). This CDR3 contains 12 residues. Trimming cost V 2 bases and J 15 bases, with 14 bases left between them. Germline V lookup: CDR1 WSHSY, CDR2 SAAADI. In DNA form, the CDR3 reads TGCGCCAGCAGTGAGGGAGACCATGAGGGGTTCTTC. Residues: CASSEGDHEGFF.

The table lists this clonotype with a count of one. A read error may explain this, as a much larger clone is one base away. This chain uses TRBV6-2 or TRBV6-3 with TRBJ2-5; TRBD1 is a possible D gene (6 bases). The CDR3 totals 13 residues. The V gene's germline CDR1 is MNHEY and CDR2 SVGEGT. V was shortened by 6 bases and J by 11 bases, with 19 bases between the two germline ends. The CDR3 is CASRQTTGYGQYF. CDR3 in DNA: TGTGCCAGCAGGCAAACGACAGGATACGGGCAGTACTTC.

This clonotype has ten or more counts. CDR3 DNA: TGTGCCAGCAGAACTACAGGGTCAGATACGCAGTATTTT. It is translated as CASRTTGSDTQYF. The rearrangement uses TRBV6-2 or TRBV6-3 and TRBJ2-3, with D maybe TRBD1 (6 bases). CDR1 MNHEY and CDR2 SVGEGT come from the germline V gene. The CDR3 sequence is 13 residues long. With 6 bases removed from V and 4 bases from J, the gap between germline ends came to 11 bases.

The chain combines TRBV7-2 with TRBJ2-4; D is unresolved. The J call is uncertain, as TRBJ2-5 better fits the DNA end. Germline CDR1 reads SGHTA; CDR2 reads FQGNSA. CDR3 length: 12 amino acids. CDR3 bases: TGTGCCAGCAGCCCTAGGGAAGGGACCCAGTACTTC. It codes for CASSPREGTQYF.

The V call is TRBV2, the J call TRBJ2-5, with D possibly TRBD1 on 5 matching bases. This CDR3 has 15 amino acids. Germline CDR1 reads SNHLY; CDR2 reads FYNNEI. Trimming shortened V by 6 bases and J by 11 bases, and 25 bases separated the two germline ends. In DNA, the CDR3 is TGTGCCAGCAGCCGAGACAGAGGAGAGTACAATGAGCAGTACTTC. It codes for CASSRDRGEYNEQYF.